A single sample gave rise to the 19 T cell receptor beta chains below, sequenced in a study of blood T cells in healthy people across ages. Through a sample-barcoded 5' primer and a J-beta primer mix, a second PCR was run for roughly 7 to 12 cycles. In TCRdb, the 5' RACE reads were re-called with MiXCR into one record per CDR3 protein. Here the sample spans hundreds of thousands of distinct CDR3 sequences, about a fifth being singletons. Sequencing input: blood. The source is a man between 65 and 85 years old in good health.

This clonotype was observed a few times. A much more abundant neighbour one base away suggests this may be a read error. This rearrangement joins TRBV12-3 or TRBV12-4 to TRBJ1-2, with a weak D call TRBD1 (5 bases). CDR3 length equals 12 residues. Here the CDR3 reads CACSFGGHGYTF. CDR3 sequence (DNA): TGTGCCTGCAGTTTCGGGGGTCATGGCTACACCTTC.

Details on this clonotype: The missing conserved phenylalanine or tryptophan at the end of this CDR3 makes a read error likely. V gene TRBV7-8 combines with J gene TRBJ1-2, with D possibly matching TRBD1 (6 bases). Germline CDR1 is SGHVS and CDR2 is FQNEAQ. V was pared by 11 bases and J by 1 base, with 11 bases between. The CDR3 totals 12 residues. CDR3 region: CAVAGVNYGYTL. In DNA, the CDR3 is TGTGCCGTCGCAGGGGTTAACTATGGCTACACCCTC.

This clonotype showed up just a few times. V is TRBV30 and J is TRBJ2-4, with D tentatively TRBD1 or TRBD2 (5 bases each). The CDR3 extends over 13 amino acids. Germline lookup yields CDR1 GTSNPN and CDR2 SVGIG (reference sequence). Trimming took 2 bases from V and 6 from J, leaving 11 bases between them. The CDR3 reads CAWSPGPGNIQYF. CDR3 in DNA: TGTGCCTGGAGTCCGGGACCTGGAAACATTCAGTACTTC.

This clonotype has just a few counts. The gene calls are TRBV12-3 or TRBV12-4 and TRBJ1-4; a weak D match, TRBD1 (5 bases). The V gene lost 3 bases and the J gene lost 5 bases, with 16 bases spanning the gap. The CDR3 runs to 16 residues. CDR3 nucleotides: TGTGCCAGCAGTTTTCAGGGATCGGCGGCAAATGAAAAACTGTTTTTT. Its protein product is CASSFQGSAANEKLFF.

The chain carries TRBV7-2 and TRBJ2-1, with unresolved D. The J call is in doubt because the DNA end fits TRBJ2-7 better. The germline gives CDR1 SGHTA, CDR2 FQGNSA. This CDR3 region has 13 residues. This chain's CDR3 is CASSSQIASEQYV. CDR3 in DNA: TGTGCCAGCAGCTCCCAGATAGCCAGTGAGCAGTACGTC.

The chain carries TRBV20-1 and TRBJ2-7, with TRBD2 as a possible D gene (7 bases). Germline V lookup: CDR1 DFQATT, CDR2 SNEGSKA (reference sequence). This CDR3 has 14 amino acids. V lost 8 bases and J 0 bases, leaving 17 bases between the germline ends. CDR3 in DNA: TGCAGTTCCTTGGACAGCGGGGTCTCCTACGAGCAGTACTTC. Residues: CSSLDSGVSYEQYF.

The chain couples TRBV7-2 to TRBJ2-2, with 10 bases lining up with TRBD2. Trimming at V came to 6 bases and at J to 6 bases, leaving 4 bases not matched to a gene. The CDR3 spans 14 residues. Germline values: CDR1 SGHTA, CDR2 FQGNSA. CDR3 protein: CASRPGLASGELFF. In DNA form, the CDR3 reads TGTGCCAGCAGGCCGGGACTAGCGTCCGGGGAGCTGTTTTTT.

The gene calls are TRBV29-1 and TRBJ2-7, with 8 nucleotides matching TRBD2. Germline values: CDR1 SQVTM, CDR2 ANQGSEA. Trimming cost V 7 bases and J 2 bases; bases outside gene matches: 7. The CDR3 runs to 13 residues. The CDR3 nucleotides read TGCAGCGCATATAGCGGGGAGACCTACGAGCAGTACGTC. Residues: CSAYSGETYEQYV.

This clonotype was seen a handful of times. The chain combines TRBV11-2 with TRBJ2-3, with D possibly being TRBD2 (5 bases). The CDR3 consists of 15 residues. With 3 bases removed from V and 0 bases from J, the gap between germline ends came to 10 bases. Germline CDR1 is SGHAT and CDR2 is FQNNGV. The CDR3: CASSFRGVSTDTQYF. The CDR3 coding sequence is TGTGCCAGCAGCTTTCGGGGAGTAAGCACAGATACGCAGTATTTT.

Comments on this clonotype: The junction does not match germline at one end; this may be a read error. V and J are TRBV4-1 and TRBJ2-6; TRBD1 aligns across 9 bases. There are 18 residues in the CDR3. CDR1 is MGHRA, CDR2 YSYEKL, per germline. CDR3 sequence (DNA): TGCGCCAGCAGCCTCCCGGACAGGGGATTCTCTGGGGCCAGCGTCCTGACTTTC. The encoded protein is CASSLPDRGFSGASVLTF.

V is TRBV6-6 and J is TRBJ1-1; perhaps TRBD1 as D (5 bases). The CDR3 runs 12 residues. V lost 4 bases to trimming and J lost 7 bases, with 10 bases between them. CDR1 and CDR2 (germline): MNHNY, SVGAGI (reference sequence). This CDR3 reads CASSWRDGEAFF. Here the CDR3 DNA reads TGTGCCAGCAGTTGGCGGGACGGTGAAGCTTTCTTT.

This clonotype was found many times. J is TRBJ2-5 and V is TRBV29-1; no clear D. The J call may be in error: the DNA end matches TRBJ2-1 better. Germline CDR1 SQVTM, CDR2 ANQGSEA. The CDR3 spans 13 residues. The DNA of the CDR3 is TGCAGCGTTGGAGAGAGCAGGCATAATGAGCAGTTCTTC. It translates to CSVGESRHNEQFF.

A few counts support this clonotype. The chain uses TRBV3-1 and TRBJ2-1; possible D gene TRBD2, 6 bases. The CDR3 is 14 residues long. Trimming took off 1 base at V and 6 bases at J, with 10 bases between the two ends. CDR1 and CDR2 (germline): LGHDT, YNNKEL (reference sequence). CDR3: CASSQAGLLNEQFF. CDR3 DNA: TGTGCCAGCAGCCAAGCGGGACTTCTCAATGAGCAGTTCTTC.

This clonotype was seen a few times. This chain links TRBV20-1 with TRBJ2-5; D is unresolved. Trimming took off 0 bases at V and 1 base at J, with 12 bases between the two ends. CDR1 is DFQATT and CDR2 is SNEGSKA in the germline V gene (reference sequence). CDR3 length: 15 residues. CDR3 DNA sequence: TGCAGTGCTAGAGATCCCCGGGTTCCCCAAGAGACCCAGTACTTC. Residues: CSARDPRVPQETQYF.

This sequence joins TRBV6-2 or TRBV6-3 and TRBJ2-5; 7 bases fit TRBD1. The J call may be in error: the DNA end matches TRBJ2-7 better. This CDR3 has 18 residues. Germline CDR1 MNHEY, CDR2 SVGEGT. CDR3 protein: CASSYFQWPGTDPYEQYF. Written as DNA, the CDR3 is TGTGCCAGCAGTTACTTCCAGTGGCCCGGGACAGATCCCTACGAGCAGTACTTC.

In its sample, this clonotype was seen a few times. The chain uses TRBV20-1 and TRBJ2-1; 10 nucleotides match TRBD1. The CDR3 length is 15 residues. The V gene's germline CDR1 is DFQATT and CDR2 SNEGSKA (reference sequence). V was pared by 6 bases and J by 5 bases, with 10 bases of the junction left unmatched. This CDR3 is CSARRTGTGDNEQFF. In DNA form, the CDR3 reads TGCAGTGCCAGGCGGACCGGGACAGGGGACAATGAGCAGTTCTTC.

This clonotype was counted only a few times. This chain links TRBV20-1 with TRBJ2-3, with TRBD1 matching 8 bases. The CDR3 covers 15 residues. V trimming: 3 bases; J trimming: 5 bases; junction bases outside the gene matches: 10. Germline CDR1 DFQATT, CDR2 SNEGSKA (reference sequence). CDR3 sequence (DNA): TGCAGTGCTAGTAGAACAGGGGGAAACCAAGATACGCAGTATTTT. It codes for CSASRTGGNQDTQYF.

This clonotype was counted between two and nine times. The J gene is TRBJ1-1, the V gene TRBV6-6, with D hard to call. The germline gives CDR1 MNHNY, CDR2 SVGAGI (reference sequence). This CDR3 has 13 amino acids. V was shortened by 0 bases and J by 5 bases, with 7 bases between the two germline ends. CDR3 nucleotide sequence: TGTGCCAGCAGTTACTCGTGGGAGACTGAAGCTTTCTTT. This sequence encodes CASSYSWETEAFF.

With respect to this clonotype: At one end, the junction sequence differs from germline, possibly due to a read error. The V gene is TRBV29-1, the J gene TRBJ1-5, with D uncertain. Germline loops: CDR1 SQVTM, CDR2 ANQGSEA. The CDR3 is 13 amino acids. This CDR3 reads CSVGGGGNPPQHF. In nucleotides, the CDR3 is TGCAGCGTTGGGGGTGGCGGCAATCCGCCCCAGCATTTT.